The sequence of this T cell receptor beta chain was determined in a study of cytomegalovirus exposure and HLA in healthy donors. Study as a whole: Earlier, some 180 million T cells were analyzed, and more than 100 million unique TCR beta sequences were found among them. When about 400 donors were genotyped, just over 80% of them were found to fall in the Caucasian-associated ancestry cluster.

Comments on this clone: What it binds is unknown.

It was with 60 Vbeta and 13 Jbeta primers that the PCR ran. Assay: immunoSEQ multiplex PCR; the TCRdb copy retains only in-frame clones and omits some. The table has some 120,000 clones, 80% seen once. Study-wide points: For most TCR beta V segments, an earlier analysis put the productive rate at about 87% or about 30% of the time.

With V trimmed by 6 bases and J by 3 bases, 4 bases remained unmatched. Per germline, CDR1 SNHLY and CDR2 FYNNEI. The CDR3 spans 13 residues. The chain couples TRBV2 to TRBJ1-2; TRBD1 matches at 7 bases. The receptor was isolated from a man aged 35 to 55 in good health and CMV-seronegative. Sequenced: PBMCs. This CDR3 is CASRAQGDYGYTF. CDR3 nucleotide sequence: TGTGCCAGCAGGGCCCAGGGGGACTATGGCTACACCTTC. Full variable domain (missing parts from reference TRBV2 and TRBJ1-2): EPEVTQTPSHQVTQMGQEVILRCVPISNHLYFYWYRQILGQKVEFLVSFYNNEISEKSEIFDDQFSVERPDGSNFTLKIRSTKLEDSAMYFCASRAQGDYGYTFGSGTRLTVV.